Below are 21 T cell receptor beta chains sequenced from a single sample in a study of blood T cell repertoires in COVID-19. Clones were read by immunoSEQ multiplex PCR, and TCRdb kept only the in-frame ones, dropping some. The sample holds 65,000 to 90,000 clones, roughly 87% seen once. The source material was peripheral blood. These receptors were collected from a man aged 45-65 years with acute or convalescent COVID-19.

The chain recombines TRBV6-2 or TRBV6-3 with TRBJ2-3; maybe TRBD2 (5 bases). V was pared by 2 bases and J by 1 base, with 10 bases between. Per the germline V gene, CDR1 is MNHEY and CDR2 is SVGEGT. The CDR3 runs 15 residues. This CDR3 is CASSYVRGRTDTQYF. CDR3 sequence (DNA): TGTGCCAGCAGTTACGTTCGCGGGCGCACAGATACGCAGTATTTT.

CDR3 amino acids: CASSLTGLAPYEQYF. Written as DNA, the CDR3 is TGTGCCAGCAGCCTGACCGGACTAGCCCCCTACGAGCAGTACTTC. The rearrangement uses TRBV7-3 and TRBJ2-7, with TRBD2 matching over 8 bases. Trimming at V came to 5 bases and at J to 2 bases, leaving 8 bases not matched to a gene. CDR3 length: 15 amino acids. Germline V gene data show CDR1 as SGHTA and CDR2 as FQGTGA.

The chain employs TRBV2 and TRBJ1-3, with a tentative D call TRBD1 (5 bases). V lost 4 bases to trimming and J lost 3 bases, with 10 bases between them. Germline-derived CDR1 and CDR2 are SNHLY and FYNNEI. The CDR3 sequence is 14 residues long. The CDR3 is CASSASGYGNTIYF. The CDR3 DNA is TGTGCCAGCAGTGCCTCAGGGTATGGAAACACCATATATTTT.

The V gene is TRBV7-9, the J gene TRBJ2-7, with 8 bases aligning to TRBD1. Trimming took 4 bases from V and 5 from J; bases not matched to a gene: 10. This CDR3 is 15 amino acids long. CDR1 and CDR2 (germline): SEHNR, FQNEAQ (reference sequence). CDR3 amino acids: CASSSTGDEPHEQYF. CDR3 nucleotides: TGTGCCAGCAGCTCGACAGGGGATGAACCCCACGAGCAGTACTTC.

The V and J genes are TRBV30 and TRBJ2-2; 7 bases match TRBD1. In germline, CDR1 is GTSNPN, CDR2 SVGIG (reference sequence). After removal of 2 bases from V and 6 bases from J, the junction contained 6 bases not matched to a gene. The CDR3 has 14 amino acids. CDR3: CAWSLADRAGELFF. In DNA, the CDR3 is TGTGCCTGGAGTCTCGCCGACAGGGCCGGGGAGCTGTTTTTT. The full variable domain, completed using reference TRBV30 and TRBJ2-2, is SQTIHQWPATLVQPVGSPLSLECTVEGTSNPNLYWYRQAAGRGLQLLFYSVGIGQISSEVPQNLSASRPQDRQFILSSKKLLLSDSGFYLCAWSLADRAGELFFGEGSRLTVL.

The V and J genes are TRBV7-9 and TRBJ1-1; tentative D call: TRBD1 (6 bases). This CDR3 is 11 amino acids long. CDR1 SEHNR and CDR2 FQNEAQ come from the germline V gene (reference sequence). The V end was cut by 6 bases, the J end by 8 bases, with 10 bases between. CDR3 sequence: CASRQGPEAFF. The CDR3 DNA sequence: TGTGCCAGCAGACAGGGACCAGAAGCTTTCTTT.

The chain uses TRBV18 and TRBJ1-5; D might be TRBD1 (6 bases). CDR3 length: 17 residues. Trimming cost V 1 base and J 4 bases, with 17 bases left between them. Germline assignment: CDR1 KGHSH and CDR2 LQKENI. The CDR3 DNA sequence: TGTGCCAGCTCACCACTTGCTGGTGGGCAGGGGAATCAGCCCCAGCATTTT. Its protein product is CASSPLAGGQGNQPQHF.

The genes are TRBV7-3 and TRBJ2-3, with 10 nucleotides matching TRBD2. Per germline, CDR1 SGHTA and CDR2 FQGTGA. With V trimmed by 2 bases and J by 0 bases, 5 bases remained unmatched. This CDR3 is built from 17 residues. The CDR3 DNA follows: TGTGCCAGCAGCTTATGGGGGACTAGCGTCAGCACAGATACGCAGTATTTT. Protein sequence: CASSLWGTSVSTDTQYF.

This rearrangement joins TRBV5-1 to TRBJ1-1, with 12 bases matching TRBD1. V lost 4 bases to trimming and J lost 4 bases; unmatched junction nucleotides: 8. This CDR3 has 16 amino acids. The germline gives CDR1 SGHRS, CDR2 YFSETQ. Here the CDR3 DNA reads TGCGCCAGCAGCCACGGGACAGGGGGCGCGGGCACTGAAGCTTTCTTT. Amino acids: CASSHGTGGAGTEAFF.

The chain joins TRBV7-9 to TRBJ1-3; 8 bases match TRBD1. The germline gives CDR1 SEHNR, CDR2 FQNEAQ (reference sequence). The CDR3 has 14 amino acids. J gave up 6 bases and V 1 base, and 2 bases lay outside the gene matches. CDR3 in DNA: TGTGCCAGCAGCTTAGACAGGGGGACAAACACCATATATTTT. It translates to CASSLDRGTNTIYF.

J is TRBJ1-3 and V is TRBV5-1; unclear D gene. Deletions cut 5 bases from V and 4 bases from J, with 13 bases between. This CDR3 region has 14 residues. CDR1 and CDR2 from the germline V gene are SGHRS and YFSETQ. The DNA for the CDR3 is TGCGCCAGCAGAGTCGAGGGCCCCGGAAACACCATATATTTT. Amino acids: CASRVEGPGNTIYF.

The chain couples TRBV5-4 to TRBJ2-1; 8 nucleotides match TRBD2. With 4 bases clipped from V and 5 bases from J, the junction kept 11 bases outside the gene matches. The CDR3 length is 16 residues. Germline V gene sequence: CDR1 SGHNT, CDR2 YYREEE (reference sequence). This CDR3 reads CASSPAPAGANNEQFF. The CDR3, as DNA: TGTGCCAGCAGCCCAGCTCCAGCGGGGGCCAACAATGAGCAGTTCTTC.

The chain carries TRBV28 and TRBJ1-6, with 9 bases matching TRBD1. V was clipped by 6 bases and J by 7 bases; unmatched bases: 7. Germline lookup yields CDR1 MDHEN and CDR2 SYDVKM. The CDR3 loop spans 15 amino acids. In nucleotides, the CDR3 is TGTGCCAGCAGCCCCGGGACAGGGTGGAATTCACCCCTCCACTTT. This sequence encodes CASSPGTGWNSPLHF.

This chain connects TRBV30 to TRBJ2-3, with 7 positions matching TRBD2. J gave up 0 bases and V 0 bases, and 6 bases lay outside the gene matches. CDR1 GTSNPN and CDR2 SVGIG come from the germline V gene (reference sequence). The CDR3 extends over 16 amino acids. CDR3 loop: CAWSVLAQRSTDTQYF. In nucleotides, the CDR3 is TGTGCCTGGAGTGTACTAGCGCAGCGTAGCACAGATACGCAGTATTTT.

J is TRBJ2-5 and V is TRBV4-1; a possible D gene is TRBD2 (6 bases). V was clipped by 1 base and J by 2 bases, with 11 bases between them. Germline V gives CDR1 MGHRA, CDR2 YSYEKL. CDR3 length: 15 amino acids. The CDR3 coding sequence is TGCGCCAGCAGCCAAGGCGGGACCAGACAAGAGACCCAGTACTTC. This gives the protein CASSQGGTRQETQYF.

The chain employs TRBV6-4 and TRBJ2-1; D not certain. V lost 0 bases, J lost 2 bases, and 17 bases lay in between. The CDR3 has 18 residues. Germline-derived CDR1 and CDR2 are MRHNA and SNTAGT. CDR3 DNA sequence: TGTGCCAGCAGTGACTCATTCTCTCGCGGCCGTACCTACAATGAGCAGTTCTTC. This translates into CASSDSFSRGRTYNEQFF.

This sequence joins TRBV19 and TRBJ1-4; maybe TRBD1 (5 bases). V lost 7 bases and J 3 bases, leaving 12 bases between the germline ends. The CDR3 runs 14 residues. The germline CDR1 and CDR2 sequences are LNHDA and SQIVND (reference sequence). As DNA, the CDR3 is TGTGCCAGTATAATAGGGGCGGCTAATGAAAAACTGTTTTTT. It yields the protein CASIIGAANEKLFF. Variable domain in full (rest from reference TRBV19 and TRBJ1-4): DGGITQSPKYLFRKEGQNVTLSCEQNLNHDAMYWYRQDPGQGLRLIYYSQIVNDFQKGDIAEGYSVSREKKESFPLTVTSAQKNPTAFYLCASIIGAANEKLFFGSGTQLSVL.

The chain joins TRBV5-1 to TRBJ2-3; 11 bases are shared with TRBD2. The CDR3 runs to 16 residues. The J segment lost 2 bases and the V segment lost 0 bases, leaving 2 bases of the junction unmatched. Germline V gives CDR1 SGHRS, CDR2 YFSETQ. CDR3 sequence (DNA): TGCGCCAGCAGCTTGGGGACTAGCGGGCTCACAGATACGCAGTATTTT. Translation gives CASSLGTSGLTDTQYF.

The gene calls are TRBV7-9 and TRBJ1-5; D is possibly TRBD1 (6 bases). Per germline, CDR1 SEHNR and CDR2 FQNEAQ (reference sequence). The CDR3 spans 14 residues. V dropped 5 bases and J dropped 3 bases, with 11 bases sitting between them. In nucleotides, the CDR3 is TGTGCCAGCAGCCAACAGGGCAACAATCAGCCCCAGCATTTT. This sequence encodes CASSQQGNNQPQHF.

The V call is TRBV18, the J call TRBJ1-5, with D tentatively TRBD1 (6 bases). CDR3 length: 14 residues. V shed 6 bases and J shed 4 bases, with 13 bases lying between them. The germline CDR1 and CDR2 sequences are KGHSH and LQKENI. The CDR3 DNA reads as TGTGCCAGCTCCTCAGGGGCGGGTAATCAGCCCCAGCATTTT. This encodes CASSSGAGNQPQHF.

This clone has more than one count but fewer than ten. The chain has TRBV19 and TRBJ1-2; D possibly corresponds to TRBD1 (5 bases). The CDR3 spans 14 residues. V was trimmed by 4 bases and J by 8 bases, leaving 17 bases between them. Germline V gene lookup returns CDR1 LNHDA and CDR2 SQIVND (reference sequence). The CDR3 protein is CASSTTGLPGGYTF. The CDR3 DNA is TGTGCCAGTAGTACGACGGGACTCCCGGGGGGCTACACCTTC.